This T cell receptor (beta chain) derives from a study of T-cell reconstitution after alpha-beta-depleted transplantation in children. V was trimmed by 1 base and J by 9 bases, leaving 10 bases between them. CDR3 size: 13 residues. General study results and limits: Most T-cell counts and diversity one year after the transplant came from T cells that were newly produced. Reportedly, roughly two months post-transplant, alpha-beta T cells arose from several hundred expanded graft clones. At day 60, the high TCRbeta diversity found in some patients originated from recipient T cells and thymic progenitors that had survived.

The authors prepared the TCRbeta library with unique molecular identifiers. One entry per CDR3 protein results from TCRdb running MiXCR on the PCR reads. The sample includes hundreds of thousands of distinct CDR3 sequences, 10% to 15% of them seen just once. Concerning this clonotype: The antigen is unknown.

This rearrangement joins TRBV12-3 or TRBV12-4 to TRBJ2-1; D may be TRBD2 (6 bases). The sequence was obtained from a girl aged 2 to 10 with congenital amegakaryocytic thrombocytopenia, due to receive a stem cell transplant. The material was PBMCs, obtained before TCRalphabeta/CD19-depleted stem cell transplant. DNA for the CDR3: TGTGCCAGCAGTTTAGGTCCGCGGGGTGAGCAGTTCTTC. Translation gives CASSLGPRGEQFF.